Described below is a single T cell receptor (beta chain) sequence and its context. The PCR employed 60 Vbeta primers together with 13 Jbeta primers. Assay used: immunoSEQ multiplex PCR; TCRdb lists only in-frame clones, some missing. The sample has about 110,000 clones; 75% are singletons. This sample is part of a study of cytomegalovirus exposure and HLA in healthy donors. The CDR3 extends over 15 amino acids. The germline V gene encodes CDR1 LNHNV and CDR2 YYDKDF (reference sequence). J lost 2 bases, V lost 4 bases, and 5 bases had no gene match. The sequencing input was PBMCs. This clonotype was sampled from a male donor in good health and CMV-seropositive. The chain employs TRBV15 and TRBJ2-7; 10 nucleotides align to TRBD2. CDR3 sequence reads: CATSKAGTSAYEQYF. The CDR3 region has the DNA TGTGCCACCAGCAAGGCCGGGACTAGCGCCTACGAGCAGTACTTC.